This T cell receptor (beta chain) appears in the sequencing data of a study of shared clonotypes between healthy human individuals. About the study: CD4 naive cells filled three plates per donor, CD4 memory three, CD8 naive two and CD8 memory one.

Trimming left V 7 bases short and J 10 bases short, with 26 bases between. The CDR3 contains 16 residues. Germline CDR1 and CDR2: LGHNT and FRNRAP. Repertoires were generated with immunoSEQ multiplex PCR, while TCRdb's copy carries only in-frame clones and drops some. Of roughly 700,000 clones listed, over 65% were seen once; the top ten hold approximately 1.8%. Sequencing input: memory CD4+ T cells sorted from blood. Regarding subset: CD45RA-negative fraction. This chain links TRBV12-5 with TRBJ2-1; TRBD1 or TRBD2 may be the D gene (5 bases each). This receptor was obtained from a woman in her 30s in good health. The CDR3 sequence is CASAPWGPKIGDEQFF. CDR3 DNA: TGTGCTAGTGCCCCGTGGGGACCAAAAATCGGTGACGAGCAGTTCTTC.